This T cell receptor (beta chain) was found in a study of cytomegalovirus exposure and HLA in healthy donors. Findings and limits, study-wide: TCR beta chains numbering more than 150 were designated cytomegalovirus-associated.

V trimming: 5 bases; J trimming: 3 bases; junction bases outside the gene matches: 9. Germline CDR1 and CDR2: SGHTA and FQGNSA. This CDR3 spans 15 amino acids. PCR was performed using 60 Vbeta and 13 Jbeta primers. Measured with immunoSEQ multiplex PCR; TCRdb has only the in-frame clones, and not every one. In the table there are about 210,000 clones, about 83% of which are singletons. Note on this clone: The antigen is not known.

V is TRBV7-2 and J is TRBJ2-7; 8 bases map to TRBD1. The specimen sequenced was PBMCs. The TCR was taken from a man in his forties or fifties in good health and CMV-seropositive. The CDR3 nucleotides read TGTGCCAGCAGCCCCAACAGGGGGAGTCGCTACGAGCAGTACTTC. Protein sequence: CASSPNRGSRYEQYF.